One and the same sample provided the 22 T cell receptor beta chains below, sequenced in a study of cytomegalovirus exposure and HLA in healthy donors. Sequenced by immunoSEQ multiplex PCR; TCRdb stores in-frame clones only, minus some. The table records some 170,000 clones, more than 70% of them present only once. Sequenced: PBMCs. The receptors here all came from a man aged 25 to 40 in good health and CMV-seropositive.

This chain connects TRBV6-5 to TRBJ1-3; D is uncertain. CDR1 and CDR2 (germline): MNHEY, SVGAGI. The CDR3 spans 14 residues. Trimming pared 6 bases from V and 0 bases from J, leaving 9 bases between. The CDR3 region is CASSQRNSGNTIYF. The CDR3 DNA reads TGTGCCAGCAGCCAGCGGAACTCTGGAAACACCATATATTTT.

This chain connects TRBV27 to TRBJ2-3; 8 positions agree with TRBD1. The germline V gene encodes CDR1 MNHEY and CDR2 SMNVEV (reference sequence). V shed 3 bases and J 3 bases; nucleotides not matched to a gene: 8. The CDR3 totals 16 residues. The CDR3 sequence is CASSFLGQGRTDTQYF. In nucleotides, the CDR3 is TGTGCCAGCAGTTTCTTAGGACAGGGAAGGACAGATACGCAGTATTTT.

The rearrangement uses TRBV5-1 and TRBJ2-3; 13 bases line up with TRBD2. Per germline, CDR1 SGHRS and CDR2 YFSETQ. The CDR3 runs 19 residues. The V gene end was trimmed by 4 bases and the J gene end by 3 bases; junction bases not matched to a gene: 14. The CDR3 here is CASSPGRSTSGRITDTQYF. The CDR3 DNA sequence: TGCGCCAGCAGCCCCGGACGGTCGACTAGCGGGAGGATAACAGATACGCAGTATTTT. The entire variable domain, with the rest obtained from reference TRBV5-1 and TRBJ2-3, is as follows: KAGVTQTPRYLIKTRGQQVTLSCSPISGHRSVSWYQQTPGQGLQFLFEYFSETQRNKGNFPGRFSGRQFSNSRSEMNVSTLELGDSALYLCASSPGRSTSGRITDTQYFGPGTRLTVL.

This clone was picked up a small number of times. The V call is TRBV5-1, the J call TRBJ1-3; the D gene is possibly TRBD1 (5 bases). In germline, CDR1 is SGHRS, CDR2 YFSETQ. CDR3 length: 15 residues. The V and J ends lost 0 bases and 4 bases respectively, with 11 bases between them. CDR3 sequence: CASSLAGMNGNTIYF. The CDR3 region has the DNA TGCGCCAGCAGCTTGGCAGGGATGAACGGAAACACCATATATTTT. Together with reference TRBV5-1 and TRBJ1-3, the CDR3 gives the full variable domain: KAGVTQTPRYLIKTRGQQVTLSCSPISGHRSVSWYQQTPGQGLQFLFEYFSETQRNKGNFPGRFSGRQFSNSRSEMNVSTLELGDSALYLCASSLAGMNGNTIYFGEGSWLTVV.

The chain has TRBV5-1 and TRBJ1-4; 8 bases are a match to TRBD1. This CDR3 has 15 residues. From germline, CDR1 is SGHRS and CDR2 YFSETQ. Losses at the gene ends were 4 bases for V and 8 bases for J; bases not matched to a gene: 10. The CDR3 loop reads CASSKDRGVEEKLFF. CDR3 nucleotide sequence: TGCGCCAGCAGCAAAGACAGGGGAGTGGAAGAAAAACTGTTTTTT.

The CDR3 here is CASREDRGQEQYF. The CDR3 DNA follows: TGTGCCAGCAGGGAGGACAGGGGGCAGGAGCAGTACTTC. The chain carries TRBV2 and TRBJ2-7, with 11 bases that match TRBD1. Trimming removed 6 bases from V and 7 bases from J; junction bases left unmatched: 5. Germline V gene data show CDR1 as SNHLY and CDR2 as FYNNEI. This CDR3 contains 13 residues.

V usage is TRBV5-1 and J usage is TRBJ2-5, with TRBD1 matching over 7 bases. Germline assignment: CDR1 SGHRS and CDR2 YFSETQ. The CDR3 sequence is 15 residues long. The V and J ends lost 4 bases and 3 bases, in that order; junction bases with no gene match: 9. CDR3 sequence reads: CASSVTGVVEETQYF. The CDR3 DNA sequence: TGCGCCAGCAGCGTAACAGGGGTTGTAGAAGAGACCCAGTACTTC.

The J gene is TRBJ2-4, the V gene TRBV27, with TRBD1 identical over 9 bases. There are 14 residues in the CDR3. V lost 3 bases, J lost 4 bases, and 1 base stayed unmatched. The germline CDR1 and CDR2 sequences are MNHEY and SMNVEV (reference sequence). The CDR3 sequence: CASSFGTGKNIQYF. CDR3 nucleotides: TGTGCCAGCAGTTTTGGGACAGGGAAAAACATTCAGTACTTC.

This chain connects TRBV5-4 to TRBJ2-1; TRBD2 aligns across 8 bases. Germline CDR1 reads SGHNT; CDR2 reads YYREEE (reference sequence). This CDR3 region has 15 residues. The V segment lost 2 bases and the J segment 6 bases; nucleotides outside the gene matches: 7. The CDR3 DNA sequence: TGTGCCAGCAGCTTCAAGCGGGAGAGGGGCAATGAGCAGTTCTTC. This translates into CASSFKRERGNEQFF.

This CDR3 reads CASSLALVGAYNEQFF. CDR3 DNA: TGTGCCAGCAGCTTAGCTTTAGTAGGGGCCTACAATGAGCAGTTCTTC. This chain uses TRBV7-9 with TRBJ2-1, with a possible D match to TRBD1 (5 bases). The length of the CDR3 is 16 residues. Germline assignment: CDR1 SEHNR and CDR2 FQNEAQ (reference sequence). The V end was cut by 0 bases, the J end by 2 bases, with 11 bases between.

The genes are TRBV6-1 and TRBJ2-5; 8 bases match TRBD1. The CDR3 length is 15 residues. The germline V gene encodes CDR1 MNHNS and CDR2 SASEGT. The J segment lost 4 bases and the V segment lost 1 base, leaving 5 bases of the junction unmatched. CDR3 coding DNA: TGTGCCAGCAGTGAAGGGACAGGGCTGCCAGAGACCCAGTACTTC. Amino acids: CASSEGTGLPETQYF.

J is TRBJ2-1 and V is TRBV2; possible D gene TRBD2, 6 bases. Germline CDR1 and CDR2: SNHLY and FYNNEI. CDR3 length equals 14 residues. The germline V and J ends were trimmed by 2 bases and 7 bases, with 12 bases remaining between them. The CDR3 is CASSEQGGMNEQFF. The CDR3 nucleotides are TGTGCCAGCAGTGAACAGGGAGGTATGAATGAGCAGTTCTTC.

The chain uses TRBV29-1 and TRBJ2-1; perhaps TRBD2 as D (5 bases). The ends were cut back, 5 bases at V and 9 bases at J, with 20 bases in the middle. The CDR3 consists of 14 residues. Germline CDR1 and CDR2: SQVTM and ANQGSEA. This CDR3 is CSVSGVEKGGEQFF. CDR3 DNA sequence: TGCAGCGTTTCCGGGGTAGAAAAGGGTGGTGAGCAGTTCTTC.

V and J are TRBV5-1 and TRBJ2-3; the D gene is possibly TRBD1 (6 bases). Trimming removed 5 bases from V and 0 bases from J, with 10 bases in between. CDR1 SGHRS and CDR2 YFSETQ come from the germline V gene. CDR3 length: 14 amino acids. CDR3 amino acids: CASRKGQSTDTQYF. The CDR3 nucleotides are TGCGCCAGCAGAAAAGGACAGAGCACAGATACGCAGTATTTT. Variable domain in full (rest from reference TRBV5-1 and TRBJ2-3): KAGVTQTPRYLIKTRGQQVTLSCSPISGHRSVSWYQQTPGQGLQFLFEYFSETQRNKGNFPGRFSGRQFSNSRSEMNVSTLELGDSALYLCASRKGQSTDTQYFGPGTRLTVL.

The chain couples TRBV7-3 to TRBJ2-5, with D uncertain. Deletions cut 5 bases from V and 4 bases from J, with 11 bases between. The CDR3 consists of 13 residues. The germline V gene has CDR1 SGHTA and CDR2 FQGTGA. CDR3 in amino acids: CASSPRLGETQYF. DNA for the CDR3: TGTGCCAGCAGCCCGCGGTTGGGAGAGACCCAGTACTTC.

The CDR3 reads CASSNTAGTEAFF. The DNA for the CDR3 is TGCGCCAGCAGCAACACCGCCGGGACTGAAGCTTTCTTT. V usage is TRBV5-1 and J usage is TRBJ1-1; no clear D. The CDR3 is 13 residues long. Germline CDR1 SGHRS, CDR2 YFSETQ. V was shortened by 4 bases and J by 5 bases, with 12 bases between the two germline ends.

The rearrangement joins TRBV9 to TRBJ2-1; 9 nucleotides match TRBD2. The CDR3 runs to 17 residues. The J segment lost 6 bases and the V segment lost 0 bases, leaving 10 bases of the junction unmatched. Germline CDR1 and CDR2: SGDLS and YYNGEE. The CDR3: CASSVAPRGRALNEQFF. The CDR3 nucleotides are TGTGCCAGCAGCGTAGCTCCGCGCGGGAGGGCCCTCAATGAGCAGTTCTTC.

The chain uses TRBV19 and TRBJ2-1; D is perhaps TRBD1 (5 bases). The CDR3 is 15 residues long. Per the germline V gene, CDR1 is LNHDA and CDR2 is SQIVND (reference sequence). V gave up 7 bases and J gave up 5 bases, with 18 bases separating them. The CDR3 DNA follows: TGTGCCAGTACTGAGCTAGGGGATTCTCACAATGAGCAGTTCTTC. Its protein is CASTELGDSHNEQFF.

This clone showed up just once. The chain couples TRBV5-8 to TRBJ1-5; D gene unclear. The CDR3 is 15 residues long. Germline CDR1 SGHTS, CDR2 YDEGEE. The V end lost 1 base, the J end lost 1 base, and 9 bases lay between the germline ends. CDR3 DNA sequence: TGTGCCAGCAGCTTGCTGGCTCCGAGCAATCAGCCCCAGCATTTT. Translated: CASSLLAPSNQPQHF.

The chain recombines TRBV14 with TRBJ2-7, with TRBD1 matching over 8 bases. The CDR3 sequence is 14 residues long. Germline trimming cut 5 bases from V and 7 bases from J; bases unmatched to any gene: 10. Germline loops: CDR1 SGHDN, CDR2 FVKESK. CDR3 loop: CASSWTGTTGEQYF. In DNA, the CDR3 is TGTGCCAGCAGCTGGACAGGGACAACGGGGGAGCAGTACTTC.

The gene calls are TRBV4-3 and TRBJ2-7, with a possible D match to TRBD1 (6 bases). The ends were cut back, 3 bases at V and 4 bases at J, with 13 bases in the middle. Germline V gives CDR1 LGHNA, CDR2 YSLEER. This CDR3 region has 14 residues. The chain's CDR3 is CASSHMDRPYEQYF. The CDR3 nucleotides are TGCGCCAGCAGCCATATGGACAGACCTTACGAGCAGTACTTC.

The J gene is TRBJ2-7, the V gene TRBV6-5; tentatively, D is TRBD1 (5 bases). Germline V gives CDR1 MNHEY, CDR2 SVGAGI. Trimming removed 1 base at V and 4 bases at J, with 11 bases between. The CDR3 consists of 14 residues. CDR3: CASSYLGQGYEQYF. DNA of the CDR3: TGTGCCAGCAGTTACTTGGGTCAGGGATACGAGCAGTACTTC.